These T cell receptor beta chains were read from a single sample in a study of T cell responses to AZD1222 COVID-19 vaccine. Clones were read by immunoSEQ multiplex PCR, and TCRdb kept only the in-frame ones, dropping some. The repertoire has 150,000 or so clones, over 75% of them found once; the top ten carry 1.1% to 1.5%. The material sequenced was peripheral blood, taken on day 0 of AZD1222 vaccination. These receptors came from an adult in good health. Both conserved end residues are trimmed from each CDR3. A D gene is named only where the DNA matches it firmly. Clone size is not always given. Where it is, it says once, few, many or a class for expanded clones.

j_call d_call clone_size v_call cdr3_length cdr3_aa
TRBJ2-1 - - TRBV7-3 14 APAGEGGKVLDEQF
TRBJ1-5 - - TRBV6-5 13 ASSPGGQDNQPQH
TRBJ2-3 TRBD2 - TRBV6-2/TRBV6-3 14 ASSTAMGSGGDTQY
TRBJ1-5 TRBD1 - TRBV6-5 13 ASSQTGGGNQPQH
TRBJ2-3 - - TRBV11-1 12 ASSFGLAENTQY
TRBJ2-7 - few TRBV25-1 13 ASSEGHTDTYEQY
TRBJ1-1 - - TRBV7-3 11 ASSFGRNTEAF
TRBJ1-3 - - TRBV4-2 13 ASSQDLAGKDTIY
TRBJ1-5 - once TRBV6-5 12 ASSYQRDNQPQH
TRBJ2-7 - - TRBV10-1 12 ASSESKPRDEQY
TRBJ2-7 - few TRBV6-1 12 ASSEGESSYEQY
TRBJ1-1 - once TRBV5-1 15 ASSTAWGHGGGTEAF
TRBJ2-1 - once TRBV7-2 15 ASSLSPRRGRDNEQF
TRBJ2-1 TRBD2 - TRBV4-3 17 ASSQDARGLAGDVDEQF
TRBJ2-3 TRBD2 once TRBV5-1 15 ASSPRLAGASTDTQY
TRBJ2-1 - - TRBV6-4 11 ASSDSGYNEQF
TRBJ2-1 TRBD2 - TRBV4-3 13 ASSQTSGEMNEQF
TRBJ2-3 TRBD2 once TRBV9 17 ASSSRRGSGFVGTDTQY
TRBJ1-2 - - TRBV7-9 10 ASSPGIYGYT
TRBJ2-7 - - TRBV9 11 ASSPPGLDEQY